Below are 32 T cell receptor beta chains sequenced from a single sample in a study of T-cell memory formation after mild COVID-19. Each CDR3 protein gets one entry after TCRdb re-called the 5' RACE reads with MiXCR. The sample has about 270,000 distinct CDR3 sequences; 15% to 20% are singletons. The sequencing sample was made of PBMCs or a T cell subset sorted from them (not recorded which). The receptors originated from a man aged 18 to 29 who had mild COVID-19 (a few samples of this study predate the infection). Cell type and time point are not known.

The rearrangement uses TRBV27 and TRBJ2-3; 7 bases are a match to TRBD2. The CDR3 covers 16 residues. Germline trimming cut 2 bases from V and 2 bases from J; bases unmatched to any gene: 7. Per the germline V gene, CDR1 is MNHEY and CDR2 is SMNVEV (reference sequence). The DNA for the CDR3 is TGTGCCAGCAGTTTAGGAGCGGGATCCTACACAGATACGCAGTATTTT. Its translation is CASSLGAGSYTDTQYF.

This clonotype was counted ten times or more. The CDR3 region is CASSRTSGELFF. The DNA of the CDR3 is TGTGCCAGCAGTCGAACGTCCGGGGAGCTGTTTTTT. J is TRBJ2-2 and V is TRBV6-5; no clear D gene. V dropped 5 bases and J dropped 6 bases, with 7 bases sitting between them. CDR1 and CDR2 from the germline V gene are MNHEY and SVGAGI. The CDR3 loop spans 12 amino acids.

This clonotype was counted a few times. This chain links TRBV6-2 or TRBV6-3 with TRBJ1-5, with unresolved D. The CDR3 has 13 amino acids. The V end lost 7 bases, the J end lost 0 bases, and 7 bases lay between the germline ends. Per the germline V gene, CDR1 is MNHEY and CDR2 is SVGEGT. CDR3 sequence (DNA): TGTGCCAGCATCAGAGTTAGCAATCAGCCCCAGCATTTT. It yields the protein CASIRVSNQPQHF.

This clonotype showed up just a few times. The chain carries TRBV28 and TRBJ2-1; possibly TRBD2 for D (5 bases). Looked up from germline, CDR1 is MDHEN and CDR2 is SYDVKM. V lost 5 bases to trimming and J lost 4 bases, with 12 bases between them. This CDR3 is 14 amino acids long. CDR3 nucleotides: TGTGCCAGCAGTCTCCAACGGACTTACAATGAGCAGTTCTTC. This codes for CASSLQRTYNEQFF. Complete variable domain (other parts from reference TRBV28 and TRBJ2-1): DVKVTQSSRYLVKRTGEKVFLECVQDMDHENMFWYRQDPGLGLRLIYFSYDVKMKEKGDIPEGYSVSREKKERFSLILESASTNQTSMYLCASSLQRTYNEQFFGPGTRLTVL.

The V gene is TRBV21-1, the J gene TRBJ1-5. TRBV21-1 is a recognized pseudogene. The CDR3 is made up of 15 amino acids. The CDR3 coding sequence is TGTGCCAGCAGGGGGAGTACCTATAGCAATCAGCCCCAGCATTTT. Translated, it gives CASRGSTYSNQPQHF.

The chain combines TRBV7-2 with TRBJ2-1; 16 bases fit TRBD2. The CDR3 totals 14 residues. Germline V gene lookup returns CDR1 SGHTA and CDR2 FQGNSA. The junction had 5 bases not matched to a gene; V was cut back by 5 bases and J by 13 bases. CDR3 sequence: CASSLGLAGGSQFF. The DNA for the CDR3 is TGTGCCAGCAGCCTGGGACTAGCGGGAGGGTCTCAGTTCTTC.

This clonotype was recorded at least ten times. The chain links TRBV7-6 to TRBJ2-1, with D maybe TRBD2 (6 bases). The CDR3 totals 14 residues. Germline CDR1 reads SGHVS; CDR2 reads FNYEAQ. V lost 0 bases, J lost 6 bases, and 9 bases lay in between. This CDR3 is CASSLAQEGNEQFF. CDR3 bases: TGTGCCAGCAGCTTAGCGCAGGAGGGCAATGAGCAGTTCTTC.

There are a few counts of this clonotype. The J gene is TRBJ2-2, the V gene TRBV7-9; no firm D call. CDR1 is SEHNR, CDR2 FQNEAQ, per germline (reference sequence). Trimming cost V 1 base and J 6 bases, with 9 bases left between them. This CDR3 is 14 amino acids long. The chain's CDR3 is CASSLGSHAGELFF. Written as DNA, the CDR3 is TGTGCCAGCAGCTTAGGATCTCATGCCGGGGAGCTGTTTTTT. Filled out from reference TRBV7-9 and TRBJ2-2, the complete variable domain reads DTGVSQNPRHKITKRGQNVTFRCDPISEHNRLYWYRQTLGQGPEFLTYFQNEAQLEKSRLLSDRFSAERPKGSFSTLEIQRTEQGDSAMYLCASSLGSHAGELFFGEGSRLTVL.

This clonotype was counted ten times or more. The chain joins TRBV5-5 to TRBJ2-2; no clear D. CDR1 and CDR2 (germline): SGHKS, YYEKEE (reference sequence). V was shortened by 4 bases and J by 5 bases, with 6 bases between the two germline ends. This CDR3 is built from 12 residues. The CDR3 loop is CASSQETGELFF. In nucleotides, the CDR3 is TGTGCCAGCAGCCAGGAGACCGGGGAGCTGTTTTTT.

The table lists this clonotype with a few counts. The chain combines TRBV7-2 with TRBJ1-2; perhaps TRBD1 as D (6 bases). The CDR3 consists of 14 residues. CDR1 and CDR2 from the germline V gene are SGHTA and FQGNSA. V dropped 4 bases and J dropped 4 bases, with 13 bases sitting between them. The CDR3 nucleotides are TGTGCCAGCAGCTCCCGGACAGCCTTCTATGGCTACACCTTC. It yields the protein CASSSRTAFYGYTF.

The sample holds a few counts of this clonotype. The V gene is TRBV7-2, the J gene TRBJ1-2; D not resolved. The CDR3 is made up of 11 amino acids. Trimming removed 5 bases from V and 7 bases from J, with 8 bases in between. CDR1 is SGHTA, CDR2 FQGNSA, per germline. The CDR3 sequence: CASSKRSGYTF. CDR3 nucleotides: TGTGCCAGCAGCAAACGAAGTGGCTACACCTTC.

This clonotype was seen a handful of times. The CDR3 coding sequence is TGCAGTGCCTTACGCCGCGCAGGGGCCCCCTACGAGCAGTACTTC. This sequence encodes CSALRRAGAPYEQYF. This chain uses TRBV20-1 with TRBJ2-7, with D perhaps TRBD1 (6 bases). This CDR3 region has 15 residues. Germline CDR1 and CDR2: DFQATT and SNEGSKA (reference sequence). The V and J ends lost 6 bases and 2 bases respectively, with 20 bases between them.

This clonotype was observed a few times. The rearrangement joins TRBV11-2 to TRBJ2-3; 9 positions match TRBD1. CDR3 length: 15 residues. From germline, CDR1 is SGHAT and CDR2 FQNNGV. V trimming: 7 bases; J trimming: 3 bases; junction bases outside the gene matches: 8. The CDR3 is CASNRRGQGTDTQYF. The CDR3 coding sequence is TGTGCCAGCAACCGACGGGGACAGGGAACAGATACGCAGTATTTT. Full variable domain (rest looked up from reference TRBV11-2 and TRBJ2-3): EAGVAQSPRYKIIEKRQSVAFWCNPISGHATLYWYQQILGQGPKLLIQFQNNGVVDDSQLPKDRFSAERLKGVDSTLKIQPAKLEDSAVYLCASNRRGQGTDTQYFGPGTRLTVL.

This chain joins TRBV7-2 and TRBJ2-3; D remains unclear. The germline V and J ends were trimmed by 5 bases and 7 bases, with 16 bases remaining between them. CDR3 length: 14 amino acids. Per the germline V gene, CDR1 is SGHTA and CDR2 is FQGNSA. The DNA for the CDR3 is TGTGCCAGCAGCCCGGACCACGCTGTGAATACGCAGTATTTT. Translating gives CASSPDHAVNTQYF.

The rearrangement links TRBV5-1 to TRBJ2-7, with 8 bases that match TRBD1. This CDR3 region has 15 residues. J gave up 3 bases and V 1 base, and 6 bases lay outside the gene matches. Germline lookup yields CDR1 SGHRS and CDR2 YFSETQ. The CDR3 region is CASSLKQGVFYEQYF. The CDR3 DNA is TGCGCCAGCAGCTTGAAACAGGGGGTCTTCTACGAGCAGTACTTC.

The chain combines TRBV6-5 with TRBJ1-4; D not certain. V gave up 2 bases and J gave up 7 bases, with 11 bases separating them. Germline V lookup: CDR1 MNHEY, CDR2 SVGAGI. This CDR3 spans 14 amino acids. In DNA form, the CDR3 reads TGTGCCAGCAGTTACGCGAGAGTTGGTGAAAAACTGTTTTTT. This encodes CASSYARVGEKLFF.

This clonotype was recorded a few times. This sequence joins TRBV20-1 and TRBJ2-2; TRBD2 might be the D (6 bases). The germline V gene has CDR1 DFQATT and CDR2 SNEGSKA (reference sequence). The CDR3 spans 15 residues. V shed 6 bases and J shed 2 bases, with 16 bases lying between them. CDR3 amino acids: CSAGPGTQNTGELFF. The CDR3 region has the DNA TGCAGTGCGGGTCCCGGGACTCAAAACACCGGGGAGCTGTTTTTT.

This chain links TRBV24-1 with TRBJ1-5; D gene ambiguous. The CDR3 has 16 residues. The ends were cut back, 4 bases at V and 2 bases at J, with 14 bases in the middle. CDR1 is KGHDR and CDR2 is SFDVKD in the germline V gene. This CDR3 is CATSDPYLDGNQPQHF. In DNA form, the CDR3 reads TGTGCCACCAGTGACCCGTACCTGGATGGCAATCAGCCCCAGCATTTT.

The chain's CDR3 is CASSRGPGPTGELFF. The DNA of the CDR3 is TGTGCCAGCAGCCGTGGTCCGGGGCCCACCGGGGAGCTGTTTTTT. The V gene is TRBV7-2, the J gene TRBJ2-2; D may match TRBD1 or TRBD2 (5 bases each). The V end was cut by 5 bases, the J end by 4 bases, with 14 bases between. Germline loops: CDR1 SGHTA, CDR2 FQGNSA. The CDR3 sequence is 15 residues long. The full variable domain, with the rest looked up from reference TRBV7-2 and TRBJ2-2, is GAGVSQSPSNKVTEKGKDVELRCDPISGHTALYWYRQSLGQGLEFLIYFQGNSAPDKSGLPSDRFSAERTGGSVSTLTIQRTQQEDSAVYLCASSRGPGPTGELFFGEGSRLTVL.

This clonotype was observed a few times. V gene TRBV5-1 combines with J gene TRBJ2-5; 9 positions match TRBD1. This CDR3 region has 14 residues. Germline loops: CDR1 SGHRS, CDR2 YFSETQ. Trimming removed 4 bases from V and 5 bases from J; junction bases left unmatched: 6. This CDR3 is CASSADRGRETQYF. The CDR3 DNA sequence: TGCGCCAGCAGCGCGGACAGGGGCCGGGAGACCCAGTACTTC.

This clonotype came up a few times. This sequence joins TRBV3-1 and TRBJ2-1; D perhaps matches TRBD2 (5 bases). V lost 4 bases, J lost 4 bases, and 8 bases lay in between. The CDR3 runs 13 residues. The germline V gene encodes CDR1 LGHDT and CDR2 YNNKEL (reference sequence). CDR3 in DNA: TGTGCCAGCAGCCGCTCGGGGTACAATGAGCAGTTCTTC. Translating it yields CASSRSGYNEQFF.

This sequence joins TRBV20-1 and TRBJ1-3; the D is unclear. The V end was cut by 5 bases, the J end by 0 bases, with 11 bases between. This CDR3 contains 14 residues. Germline V gives CDR1 DFQATT, CDR2 SNEGSKA (reference sequence). The chain's CDR3 is CSAPTASSGNTIYF. CDR3 sequence (DNA): TGCAGTGCTCCCACAGCGAGCTCTGGAAACACCATATATTTT.

This clonotype was counted a few times. CDR3 region: CASSQEILADTQYF. CDR3 nucleotides: TGTGCCAGCAGCCAAGAAATACTGGCAGATACGCAGTATTTT. The chain recombines TRBV3-1 with TRBJ2-3; D unresolved. V was pared by 0 bases and J by 4 bases, with 8 bases between. Germline assignment: CDR1 LGHDT and CDR2 YNNKEL (reference sequence). The CDR3 extends over 14 amino acids.

The CDR3 DNA sequence: TGTGCCAGCAGGTCCGACAGGGGAGCTCAGCCCCAGCATTTT. This translates into CASRSDRGAQPQHF. The chain employs TRBV6-2 or TRBV6-3 and TRBJ1-5; TRBD1 aligns across 8 bases. The CDR3 is 14 amino acids. The J segment lost 6 bases and the V segment lost 6 bases, leaving 7 bases of the junction unmatched. Germline-derived CDR1 and CDR2 are MNHEY and SVGEGT.

The CDR3 bases are TGTGCCAGCCGACCTCAGGGGGCGGGGGGCACAGATACGCAGTATTTT. Protein: CASRPQGAGGTDTQYF. The chain uses TRBV28 and TRBJ2-3, with D maybe TRBD1 (8 bases). The V and J ends lost 8 bases and 1 base respectively, with 19 bases between them. CDR3 length equals 16 residues. Germline V gene data show CDR1 as MDHEN and CDR2 as SYDVKM.

This clonotype showed up just a few times. This sequence joins TRBV7-9 and TRBJ2-3; TRBD2 matches 8 bases. From germline, CDR1 is SEHNR and CDR2 FQNEAQ (reference sequence). The CDR3 runs to 14 residues. J lost 4 bases, V lost 4 bases, and 4 bases had no gene match. The CDR3 reads CASSYGGVSDTQYF. CDR3 nucleotide sequence: TGTGCCAGCAGCTACGGGGGGGTGTCAGATACGCAGTATTTT.

This clonotype was detected ten times or more. V and J are TRBV28 and TRBJ2-4; D is possibly TRBD1 (7 bases). Germline-derived CDR1 and CDR2 are MDHEN and SYDVKM. V was clipped by 5 bases and J by 6 bases, with 17 bases between them. CDR3 length: 15 residues. CDR3 residues: CASSITDREVNIQYF. The CDR3 DNA reads TGTGCCAGCAGTATCACTGACAGGGAGGTAAACATTCAGTACTTC.

J is TRBJ2-5 and V is TRBV2; D is perhaps TRBD1 (5 bases). V lost 5 bases to trimming and J lost 5 bases, with 15 bases between them. This CDR3 is 14 amino acids long. Germline V lookup: CDR1 SNHLY, CDR2 FYNNEI. This CDR3 reads CASSFRDLRETQYF. DNA for the CDR3: TGTGCCAGCAGTTTCAGGGATCTAAGGGAGACCCAGTACTTC.

This clonotype turned up a few times. The V and J genes are TRBV19 and TRBJ2-3; TRBD1 is a possible D gene (5 bases). Trimming stripped 1 base from V and 10 bases from J, with 9 bases between. Germline CDR1 LNHDA, CDR2 SQIVND (reference sequence). This CDR3 has 12 residues. The CDR3 DNA is TGTGCCAGTAGTATAGGGGGCGAGGCGCAGTATTTT. Translated: CASSIGGEAQYF. Full variable domain (outside the CDR3, taken from reference TRBV19 and TRBJ2-3): DGGITQSPKYLFRKEGQNVTLSCEQNLNHDAMYWYRQDPGQGLRLIYYSQIVNDFQKGDIAEGYSVSREKKESFPLTVTSAQKNPTAFYLCASSIGGEAQYFGPGTRLTVL.

The chain joins TRBV9 to TRBJ2-1, with D unclear. The CDR3 loop spans 15 amino acids. Looked up from germline, CDR1 is SGDLS and CDR2 is YYNGEE. V shed 0 bases and J shed 4 bases, with 11 bases lying between them. The CDR3 nucleotides read TGTGCCAGCAGCGTAGGAGGCAGGAGTTACAATGAGCAGTTCTTC. Translated: CASSVGGRSYNEQFF.

The V gene is TRBV29-1, the J gene TRBJ2-7; 8 nucleotides agree with TRBD1. J gave up 1 base and V 8 bases, and 7 bases lay outside the gene matches. Germline V gene lookup returns CDR1 SQVTM and CDR2 ANQGSEA. The CDR3 runs 13 residues. CDR3 residues: CSIWTGSSYEQYF. CDR3 nucleotide sequence: TGCAGCATCTGGACAGGGAGTTCCTACGAGCAGTACTTC.

V gene TRBV27 combines with J gene TRBJ1-5; no clear D. The germline gives CDR1 MNHEY, CDR2 SMNVEV (reference sequence). The length of the CDR3 is 12 residues. The V and J ends lost 6 bases and 7 bases respectively, with 10 bases between them. DNA for the CDR3: TGTGCCAGCAGCGACGGGTGGCAGCCCCAGCATTTT. Translation gives CASSDGWQPQHF.